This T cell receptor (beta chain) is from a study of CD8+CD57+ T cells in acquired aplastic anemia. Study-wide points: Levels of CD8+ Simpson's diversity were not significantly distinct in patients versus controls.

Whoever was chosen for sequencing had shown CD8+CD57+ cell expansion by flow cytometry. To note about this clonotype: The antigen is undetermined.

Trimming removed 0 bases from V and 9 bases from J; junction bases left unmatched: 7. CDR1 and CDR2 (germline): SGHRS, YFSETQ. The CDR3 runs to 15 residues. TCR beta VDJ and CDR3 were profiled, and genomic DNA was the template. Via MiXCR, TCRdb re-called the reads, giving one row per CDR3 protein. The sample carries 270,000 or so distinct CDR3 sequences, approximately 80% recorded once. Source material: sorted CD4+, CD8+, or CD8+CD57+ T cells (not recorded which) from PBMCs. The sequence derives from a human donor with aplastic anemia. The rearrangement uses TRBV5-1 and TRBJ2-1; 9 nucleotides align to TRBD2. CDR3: CASSLGPSGNGEQFF. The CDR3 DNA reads TGCGCCAGCAGCTTGGGGCCTAGCGGGAACGGTGAGCAGTTCTTC.